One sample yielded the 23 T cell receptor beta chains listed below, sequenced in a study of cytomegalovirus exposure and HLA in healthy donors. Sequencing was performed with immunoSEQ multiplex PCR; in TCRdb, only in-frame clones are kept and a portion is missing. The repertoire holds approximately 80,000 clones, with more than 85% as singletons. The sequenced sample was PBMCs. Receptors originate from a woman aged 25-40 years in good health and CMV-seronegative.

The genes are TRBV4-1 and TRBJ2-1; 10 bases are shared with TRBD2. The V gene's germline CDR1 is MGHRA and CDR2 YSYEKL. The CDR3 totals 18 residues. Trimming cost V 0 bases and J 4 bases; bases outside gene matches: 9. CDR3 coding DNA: TGCGCCAGCAGCCAAGATGGGGTAGCGGGGGGTTTATACAATGAGCAGTTCTTC. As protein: CASSQDGVAGGLYNEQFF.

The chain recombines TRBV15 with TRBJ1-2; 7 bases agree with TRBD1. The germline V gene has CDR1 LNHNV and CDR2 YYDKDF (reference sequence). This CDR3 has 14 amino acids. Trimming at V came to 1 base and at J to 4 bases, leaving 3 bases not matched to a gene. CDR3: CATSRGQGSYGYTF. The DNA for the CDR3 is TGTGCCACCAGCAGAGGACAGGGAAGCTATGGCTACACCTTC.

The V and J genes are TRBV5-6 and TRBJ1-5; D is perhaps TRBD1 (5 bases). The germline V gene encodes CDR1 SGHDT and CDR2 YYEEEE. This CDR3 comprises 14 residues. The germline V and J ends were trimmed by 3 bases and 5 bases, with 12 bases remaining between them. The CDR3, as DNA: TGTGCCAGCAGCTGGGGACTGGGGGATCAGCCCCAGCATTTT. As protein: CASSWGLGDQPQHF.

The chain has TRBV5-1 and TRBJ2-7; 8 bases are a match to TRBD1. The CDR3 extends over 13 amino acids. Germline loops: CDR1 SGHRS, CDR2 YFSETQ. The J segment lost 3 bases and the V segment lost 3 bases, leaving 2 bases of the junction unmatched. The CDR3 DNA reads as TGCGCCAGCAGCTGGGGGACAGGCTACGAGCAGTACTTC. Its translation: CASSWGTGYEQYF.

Here the CDR3 DNA reads TGTGCCAGCAGTTGGGGACAGGGAGGAACCGGGGAGCTGTTTTTT. As protein: CASSWGQGGTGELFF. The chain carries TRBV27 and TRBJ2-2, with TRBD1 matching over 9 bases. Germline V lookup: CDR1 MNHEY, CDR2 SMNVEV (reference sequence). The CDR3 runs to 15 residues. Trimming at V came to 4 bases and at J to 5 bases, leaving 5 bases not matched to a gene.

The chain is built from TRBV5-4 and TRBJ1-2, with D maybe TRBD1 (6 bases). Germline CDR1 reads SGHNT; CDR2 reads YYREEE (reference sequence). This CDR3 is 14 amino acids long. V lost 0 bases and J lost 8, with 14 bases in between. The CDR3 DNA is TGTGCCAGCAGCTTGGATAGGACAGAATACGGCTACACCTTC. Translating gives CASSLDRTEYGYTF.

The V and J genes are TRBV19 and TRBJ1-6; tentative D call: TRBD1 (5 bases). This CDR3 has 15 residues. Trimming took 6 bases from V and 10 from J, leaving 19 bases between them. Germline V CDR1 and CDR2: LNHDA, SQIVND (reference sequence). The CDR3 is CASSIGAGKSSPLHF. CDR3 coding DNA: TGTGCCAGTAGCATTGGTGCAGGGAAAAGCTCACCCCTCCACTTT.

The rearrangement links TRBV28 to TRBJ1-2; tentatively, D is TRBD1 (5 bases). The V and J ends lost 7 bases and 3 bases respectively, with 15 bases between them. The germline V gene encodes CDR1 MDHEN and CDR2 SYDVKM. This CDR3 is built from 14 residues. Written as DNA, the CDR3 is TGTGCCAGCACCGTCGGGGGAGGTTACTATGGCTACACCTTC. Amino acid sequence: CASTVGGGYYGYTF.

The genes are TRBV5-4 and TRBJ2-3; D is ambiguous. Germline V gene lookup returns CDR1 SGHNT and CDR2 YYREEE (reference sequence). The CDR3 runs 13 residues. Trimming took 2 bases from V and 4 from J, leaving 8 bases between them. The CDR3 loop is CASSFLTADTQYF. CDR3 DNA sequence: TGTGCCAGCAGCTTTCTGACTGCAGATACGCAGTATTTT.

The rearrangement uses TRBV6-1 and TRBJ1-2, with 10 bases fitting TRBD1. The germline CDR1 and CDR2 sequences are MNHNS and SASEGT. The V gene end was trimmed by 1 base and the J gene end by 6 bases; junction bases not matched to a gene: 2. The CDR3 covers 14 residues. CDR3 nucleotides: TGTGCCAGCAGTGAAGTCGGGACAGGGGATGGCTACACCTTC. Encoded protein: CASSEVGTGDGYTF.

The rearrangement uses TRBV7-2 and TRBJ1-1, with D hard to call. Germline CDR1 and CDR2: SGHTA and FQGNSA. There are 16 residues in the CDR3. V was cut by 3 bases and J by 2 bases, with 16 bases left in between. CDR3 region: CASSLNVVSFNTEAFF. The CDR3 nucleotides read TGTGCCAGCAGCTTGAACGTTGTGAGCTTTAACACTGAAGCTTTCTTT.

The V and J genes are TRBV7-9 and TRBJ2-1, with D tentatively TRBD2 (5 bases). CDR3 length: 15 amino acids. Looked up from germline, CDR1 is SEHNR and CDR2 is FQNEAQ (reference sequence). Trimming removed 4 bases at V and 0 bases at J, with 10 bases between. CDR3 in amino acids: CASSSHLASYNEQFF. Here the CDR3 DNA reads TGTGCCAGCAGCTCTCACCTAGCCTCCTACAATGAGCAGTTCTTC. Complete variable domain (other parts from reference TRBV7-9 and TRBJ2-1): DTGVSQNPRHKITKRGQNVTFRCDPISEHNRLYWYRQTLGQGPEFLTYFQNEAQLEKSRLLSDRFSAERPKGSFSTLEIQRTEQGDSAMYLCASSSHLASYNEQFFGPGTRLTVL.

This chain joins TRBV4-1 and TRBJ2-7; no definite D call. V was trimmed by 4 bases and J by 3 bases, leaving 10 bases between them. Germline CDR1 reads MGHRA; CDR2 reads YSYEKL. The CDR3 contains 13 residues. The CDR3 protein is CASSPPRIYEQYF. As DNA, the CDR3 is TGCGCCAGCAGCCCCCCCCGTATCTACGAGCAGTACTTC.

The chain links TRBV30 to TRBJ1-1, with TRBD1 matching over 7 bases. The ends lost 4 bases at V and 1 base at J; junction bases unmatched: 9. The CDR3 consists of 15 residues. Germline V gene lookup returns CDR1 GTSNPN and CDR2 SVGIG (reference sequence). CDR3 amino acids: CAWNGQATSNTEAFF. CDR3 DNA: TGTGCCTGGAACGGACAGGCCACTTCGAACACTGAAGCTTTCTTT. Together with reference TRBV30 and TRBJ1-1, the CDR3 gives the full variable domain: SQTIHQWPATLVQPVGSPLSLECTVEGTSNPNLYWYRQAAGRGLQLLFYSVGIGQISSEVPQNLSASRPQDRQFILSSKKLLLSDSGFYLCAWNGQATSNTEAFFGQGTRLTVV.

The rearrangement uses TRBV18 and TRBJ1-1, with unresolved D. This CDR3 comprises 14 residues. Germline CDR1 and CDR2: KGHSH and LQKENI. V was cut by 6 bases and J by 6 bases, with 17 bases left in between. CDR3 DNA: TGTGCCAGCTCGACCGGTATGGGGAGGGCTGAAGCTTTCTTT. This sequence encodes CASSTGMGRAEAFF.

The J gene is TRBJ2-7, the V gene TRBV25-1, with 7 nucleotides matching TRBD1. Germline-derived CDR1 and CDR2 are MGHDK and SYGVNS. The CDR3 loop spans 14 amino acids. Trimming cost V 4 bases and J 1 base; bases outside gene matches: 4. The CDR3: CASSALDRSYEQYF. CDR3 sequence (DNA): TGTGCCAGCAGTGCCTTGGACAGGTCCTACGAGCAGTACTTC.

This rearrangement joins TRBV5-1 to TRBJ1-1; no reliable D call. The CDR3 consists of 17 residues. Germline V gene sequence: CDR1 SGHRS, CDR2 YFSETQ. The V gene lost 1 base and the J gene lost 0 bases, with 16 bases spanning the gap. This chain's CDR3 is CASSLMQRSPMNTEAFF. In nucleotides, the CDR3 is TGCGCCAGCAGCTTGATGCAGCGATCCCCAATGAACACTGAAGCTTTCTTT.

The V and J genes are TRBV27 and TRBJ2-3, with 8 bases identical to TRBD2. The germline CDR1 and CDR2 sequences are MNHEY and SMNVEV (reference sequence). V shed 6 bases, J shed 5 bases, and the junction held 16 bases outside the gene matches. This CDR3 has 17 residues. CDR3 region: CASRPLPGGGRGDTQYF. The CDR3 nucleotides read TGTGCCAGCAGACCTCTCCCCGGGGGGGGCCGGGGAGATACGCAGTATTTT.

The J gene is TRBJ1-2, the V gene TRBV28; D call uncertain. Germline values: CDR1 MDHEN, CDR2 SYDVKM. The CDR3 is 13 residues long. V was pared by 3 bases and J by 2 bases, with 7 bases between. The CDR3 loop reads CASSFGQNYGYTF. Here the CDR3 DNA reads TGTGCCAGCAGTTTTGGCCAGAACTATGGCTACACCTTC.

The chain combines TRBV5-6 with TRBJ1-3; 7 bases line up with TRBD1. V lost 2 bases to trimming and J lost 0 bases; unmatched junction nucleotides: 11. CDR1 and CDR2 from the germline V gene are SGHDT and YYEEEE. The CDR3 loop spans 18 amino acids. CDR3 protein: CASSFEGQGGRSGNTIYF. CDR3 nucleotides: TGTGCCAGCAGCTTTGAGGGGCAGGGGGGTCGCTCTGGAAACACCATATATTTT.

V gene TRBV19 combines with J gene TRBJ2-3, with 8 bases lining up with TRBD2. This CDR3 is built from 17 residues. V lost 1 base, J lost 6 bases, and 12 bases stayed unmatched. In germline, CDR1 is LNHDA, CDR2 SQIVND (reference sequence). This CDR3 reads CASSIVFSGTPRDTQYF. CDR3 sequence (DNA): TGTGCCAGTAGTATAGTGTTTAGCGGGACCCCGAGGGATACGCAGTATTTT.

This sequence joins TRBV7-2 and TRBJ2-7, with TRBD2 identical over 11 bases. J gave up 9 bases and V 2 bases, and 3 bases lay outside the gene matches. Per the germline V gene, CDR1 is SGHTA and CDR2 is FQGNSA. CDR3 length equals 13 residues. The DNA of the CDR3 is TGTGCCAGCAGCTTACTAGCGGGAGGTAGGCAGTACTTC. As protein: CASSLLAGGRQYF.

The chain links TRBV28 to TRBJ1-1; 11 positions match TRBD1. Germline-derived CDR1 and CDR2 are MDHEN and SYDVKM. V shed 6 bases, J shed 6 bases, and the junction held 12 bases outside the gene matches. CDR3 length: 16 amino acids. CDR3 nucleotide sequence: TGTGCCAGCAGCTCACGATTCGGACAGGGGGCCCCTGAAGCTTTCTTT. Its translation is CASSSRFGQGAPEAFF.